These 10 T cell receptor beta chains were all obtained from the same sample, sequenced in a study of shared clonotypes between healthy human individuals. Using immunoSEQ multiplex PCR, the repertoire was profiled, and TCRdb retains in-frame clones only, with some absent. The sample lists some 2,500,000 clones, roughly 93% occurring once. What was sequenced was naive CD4+ T cells from PBMCs. Described subset: CD45RA+ positively selected. These receptors all come from a man aged 18 to 35 in good health. Some clones in this sample may be carry-over from other donors' samples.

To note about this clone: This sample also contains other DNA sequences that code for the same CDR3. The chain recombines TRBV5-4 with TRBJ1-2; tentatively, D is TRBD1 (5 bases). The V and J ends lost 0 bases and 5 bases respectively, with 5 bases between them. This CDR3 region has 12 residues. CDR1 and CDR2 from the germline V gene are SGHNT and YYREEE (reference sequence). The CDR3 protein is CASSLAGYGYTF. CDR3 DNA sequence: TGTGCCAGCAGCTTGGCAGGGTATGGCTACACCTTC.

The chain is built from TRBV18 and TRBJ2-7, with 8 bases lining up with TRBD1. The CDR3 spans 15 residues. CDR1 is KGHSH and CDR2 is LQKENI in the germline V gene. J was trimmed by 3 bases and V by 3 bases; bases with no gene match: 7. CDR3 bases: TGTGCCAGCTCACCGCTAGGGACAGGAGACTACGAGCAGTACTTC. Protein product: CASSPLGTGDYEQYF.

About this clone itself: In the same sample, other DNA sequences code for this CDR3. This rearrangement joins TRBV9 to TRBJ2-3; no clear D. The CDR3 sequence is 12 residues long. Germline-derived CDR1 and CDR2 are SGDLS and YYNGEE. V was trimmed by 3 bases and J by 5 bases, leaving 7 bases between them. The CDR3: CASSANQDTQYF. The DNA of the CDR3 is TGTGCCAGCAGCGCCAACCAAGATACGCAGTATTTT.

This chain uses TRBV2 with TRBJ1-1; D unclear. There are 15 residues in the CDR3. Germline CDR1 and CDR2: SNHLY and FYNNEI. V shed 8 bases and J shed 3 bases, with 19 bases lying between them. In DNA form, the CDR3 reads TGTGCCAGCGTCAAAGTTGGGGTATGGGACACTGAAGCTTTCTTT. Amino acid sequence: CASVKVGVWDTEAFF.

The chain carries TRBV18 and TRBJ2-7; 7 positions agree with TRBD2. Germline lookup yields CDR1 KGHSH and CDR2 LQKENI. The CDR3 loop spans 16 amino acids. V shed 3 bases, J shed 4 bases, and the junction held 12 bases outside the gene matches. CDR3 coding DNA: TGTGCCAGCTCACCCCCGGGGAGGGGCGACGGGTACGAGCAGTACTTC. It encodes CASSPPGRGDGYEQYF.

The J gene is TRBJ2-5, the V gene TRBV19; 7 nucleotides match TRBD2. The V gene end was trimmed by 4 bases and the J gene end by 8 bases; junction bases not matched to a gene: 4. CDR3 length: 12 residues. Germline V lookup: CDR1 LNHDA, CDR2 SQIVND (reference sequence). The CDR3 DNA is TGTGCCAGTAGTACCTCGGGGGGAACCCAGTACTTC. Protein product: CASSTSGGTQYF.

The chain uses TRBV30 and TRBJ1-2; perhaps TRBD1 as D (5 bases). From germline, CDR1 is GTSNPN and CDR2 SVGIG (reference sequence). The CDR3 has 15 residues. Trimming stripped 0 bases from V and 4 bases from J, with 15 bases between. In nucleotides, the CDR3 is TGTGCCTGGAGTGTACGAACGACCGGGACCTATGGCTACACCTTC. Translated, it gives CAWSVRTTGTYGYTF. The full variable domain, completed using reference TRBV30 and TRBJ1-2, is SQTIHQWPATLVQPVGSPLSLECTVEGTSNPNLYWYRQAAGRGLQLLFYSVGIGQISSEVPQNLSASRPQDRQFILSSKKLLLSDSGFYLCAWSVRTTGTYGYTFGSGTRLTVV.

This chain joins TRBV28 and TRBJ1-3, with D hard to call. This CDR3 is built from 13 residues. Trimming took 6 bases from V and 4 from J, leaving 10 bases between them. The germline V gene has CDR1 MDHEN and CDR2 SYDVKM. CDR3 in DNA: TGTGCCAGCAGACGGGTGGCAGGAAACACCATATATTTT. Its translation: CASRRVAGNTIYF.

This chain links TRBV5-1 with TRBJ2-3; TRBD2 aligns across 9 bases. CDR1 is SGHRS, CDR2 YFSETQ, per germline. J lost 1 base, V lost 1 base, and 4 bases had no gene match. CDR3 length: 16 residues. The DNA for the CDR3 is TGCGCCAGCAGCTTGCGTCCTAGCGGGGGCACAGATACGCAGTATTTT. Amino acids: CASSLRPSGGTDTQYF.

The rearrangement links TRBV4-3 to TRBJ2-1; 8 nucleotides line up with TRBD2. The CDR3 has 14 residues. In germline, CDR1 is LGHNA, CDR2 YSLEER. The V segment lost 4 bases and the J segment 10 bases; nucleotides outside the gene matches: 9. CDR3 nucleotides: TGCGCCAGCAGCCGGGAGGTAGTAGCGGGAGAGCAGTTCTTC. Translated, it gives CASSREVVAGEQFF.